This is a list of T cell receptor beta chains from one sample in a study of identifying expanded T cells in peripheral blood. TCRdb's copy holds only in-frame clones and misses some; the assay was immunoSEQ multiplex PCR. Here the sample spans about 100,000 clones, approximately 89% being singletons. The sample comprised blood. The receptors were sampled from a person aged 18-70 years in good health. Each CDR3 is given with its conserved first and last residue. Each record gives: J gene, V gene, D gene, clone size, CDR3 DNA, CDR3 protein. D genes are given only for firm matches. Not all rows give a size; the values are once, few, many and, for expanded clones, a class.

j_gene: TRBJ1-2; v_gene: TRBV18; d_gene: TRBD1; abundance: -; CDR3nt: TGTGCCAGCTCACCCCAATCCGGGACAGCTAACTATGGCTACACCTTC; CDR3aa: CASSPQSGTANYGYTF
j_gene: TRBJ2-3; v_gene: TRBV4-1; d_gene: TRBD2; abundance: -; CDR3nt: TGCGCCAGCAGCCAAGGGACTAGCCGAGGGACGCAGTATTTT; CDR3aa: CASSQGTSRGTQYF
j_gene: TRBJ1-2; v_gene: TRBV2; d_gene: -; abundance: -; CDR3nt: TGTGCCAGCAGCCGGGGGACAAGCGGGTATCGAGGCTACACCTTC; CDR3aa: CASSRGTSGYRGYTF
j_gene: TRBJ2-5; v_gene: TRBV21-1; d_gene: -; abundance: -; CDR3nt: TGTGCCAGCAGCAAAGTACGGCTCAAGGGTGAGACCCAGTACTTC; CDR3aa: CASSKVRLKGETQYF
j_gene: TRBJ1-2; v_gene: TRBV7-2; d_gene: -; abundance: -; CDR3nt: TGCGCCAGCGCCGATCGGGCAGGGGCTAACTATGGCTACACCTTC; CDR3aa: CASADRAGANYGYTF
j_gene: TRBJ2-2; v_gene: TRBV19; d_gene: -; abundance: -; CDR3nt: TGTGCCAGTAGCCCCGAATTGGCGAACACCGGGGAGCTGTTTTTT; CDR3aa: CASSPELANTGELFF
j_gene: TRBJ2-2; v_gene: TRBV30; d_gene: TRBD1; abundance: -; CDR3nt: TGTGCCTGGAGTGGGGGACAGGAACCCACCGGGGAGCTGTTTTTT; CDR3aa: CAWSGGQEPTGELFF
j_gene: TRBJ2-1; v_gene: TRBV6-5; d_gene: -; abundance: -; CDR3nt: TGTGCCAGCAGTTACTCGAGAAGCGGAGCTAACAATGAGCAGTTCTTC; CDR3aa: CASSYSRSGANNEQFF
j_gene: TRBJ2-5; v_gene: TRBV5-1; d_gene: -; abundance: once; CDR3nt: TGCGCCAGCAGCTTCCGCAGTGGGGAGACCCAGTACTTC; CDR3aa: CASSFRSGETQYF
j_gene: TRBJ2-1; v_gene: TRBV4-1; d_gene: TRBD1; abundance: -; CDR3nt: TGCGCCAGCAGACAAACCGGGACAGGGAGGGGTGAGCAGTTCTTC; CDR3aa: CASRQTGTGRGEQFF
j_gene: TRBJ2-1; v_gene: TRBV6-6; d_gene: TRBD2; abundance: -; CDR3nt: TGTGCCAGCAGTACACGACTAGCGGGGGGGGAGGAGCAGTTCTTC; CDR3aa: CASSTRLAGGEEQFF
j_gene: TRBJ1-2; v_gene: TRBV27; d_gene: -; abundance: -; CDR3nt: TGTGCCAGCAGACCTCCCGGTACCTATGGCTACACCTTC; CDR3aa: CASRPPGTYGYTF
j_gene: TRBJ2-1; v_gene: TRBV12-5; d_gene: -; abundance: -; CDR3nt: TGTGCTAGTGGTTTATTAAATGAGCAGTTCTTC; CDR3aa: CASGLLNEQFF
j_gene: TRBJ1-2; v_gene: TRBV25-1; d_gene: -; abundance: -; CDR3nt: TGTGCCAGCAGTGAATTTAACTCTCATTTCGGCTACACCTTC; CDR3aa: CASSEFNSHFGYTF
j_gene: TRBJ2-3; v_gene: TRBV5-1; d_gene: -; abundance: -; CDR3nt: TGCGCCAGCAGCTTGGGGTCGAGCGCAGATACGCAGTATTTT; CDR3aa: CASSLGSSADTQYF
j_gene: TRBJ1-1; v_gene: TRBV6-5; d_gene: -; abundance: few; CDR3nt: TGTGCCAGCAGGCGAGGATTAGTCGCTTTCTTT; CDR3aa: CASRRGLVAFF
j_gene: TRBJ2-7; v_gene: TRBV4-2; d_gene: TRBD1; abundance: -; CDR3nt: TGTGCCAGCAGCCAAGATTTGGGTTTACAGGGGCCCTACGAGCAGTACTTC; CDR3aa: CASSQDLGLQGPYEQYF
j_gene: TRBJ2-2; v_gene: TRBV4-1; d_gene: -; abundance: once; CDR3nt: -; CDR3aa: CASSHAPRLAFGSGELFF
j_gene: TRBJ1-2; v_gene: TRBV12-5; d_gene: -; abundance: few; CDR3nt: TGTGCTAGTGGTTTAGGGACTAACTATGGCTACACCTTC; CDR3aa: CASGLGTNYGYTF
j_gene: TRBJ2-7; v_gene: TRBV6-5; d_gene: TRBD1; abundance: -; CDR3nt: TGTGCCAGCAGTGGACAGGGGCTAGAGCAGTACTTC; CDR3aa: CASSGQGLEQYF
j_gene: TRBJ1-1; v_gene: TRBV30; d_gene: -; abundance: -; CDR3nt: TGTGCCTGGAGGAAGACCTTAAACGCTGAAGCTTTCTTT; CDR3aa: CAWRKTLNAEAFF
j_gene: TRBJ1-1; v_gene: TRBV29-1; d_gene: TRBD1; abundance: -; CDR3nt: TGCAGCGTTGTTGGTCGGACAGGGCGGAACACTGAAGCTTTCTTT; CDR3aa: CSVVGRTGRNTEAFF
j_gene: TRBJ2-1; v_gene: TRBV5-1; d_gene: TRBD2; abundance: -; CDR3nt: TGCGCCAGCAGCTCGTTAGCGGGGAGCTCCTACAATGAGCAGTTCTTC; CDR3aa: CASSSLAGSSYNEQFF
j_gene: TRBJ2-3; v_gene: TRBV5-1; d_gene: -; abundance: -; CDR3nt: TGCGCCAGCAGCTTGGTTCCGACAGATACGCAGTATTTT; CDR3aa: CASSLVPTDTQYF
j_gene: TRBJ1-1; v_gene: TRBV5-6; d_gene: -; abundance: -; CDR3nt: TGTGCCAGCAACCGACAGTGGGCCGGGGGCACTGAAGCTTTCTTT; CDR3aa: CASNRQWAGGTEAFF
j_gene: TRBJ2-7; v_gene: TRBV18; d_gene: -; abundance: -; CDR3nt: TGTGCCAGCTCACCTAAGGACGAGCAGTACTTC; CDR3aa: CASSPKDEQYF
j_gene: TRBJ2-1; v_gene: TRBV5-4; d_gene: -; abundance: -; CDR3nt: TGTGCCAGCAGCTTGATTCAGGGGCGGGAGGAGCAGTTCTTC; CDR3aa: CASSLIQGREEQFF
j_gene: TRBJ2-1; v_gene: TRBV27; d_gene: TRBD2; abundance: -; CDR3nt: TGTGCCAGCAGCACTAGCGGATTATACAATGAGCAGTTCTTC; CDR3aa: CASSTSGLYNEQFF
j_gene: TRBJ2-5; v_gene: TRBV11-3; d_gene: TRBD2; abundance: -; CDR3nt: TGTGCCAGCAGCTTAGATCCCCGGGAGGGCCGTGGGACCCAGTACTTC; CDR3aa: CASSLDPREGRGTQYF
j_gene: TRBJ1-3; v_gene: TRBV5-5; d_gene: TRBD1; abundance: -; CDR3nt: TGTGCCAGCAGCATGGACGAAGACAGGGCACCTGGAAACACCATATATTTT; CDR3aa: CASSMDEDRAPGNTIYF
j_gene: TRBJ2-5; v_gene: TRBV2; d_gene: TRBD2; abundance: -; CDR3nt: TGTGCCAGCAATCCTAGCGGGGGGGCCCAAGAGACCCAGTACTTC; CDR3aa: CASNPSGGAQETQYF
j_gene: TRBJ1-1; v_gene: TRBV4-1; d_gene: -; abundance: -; CDR3nt: TGCGCCAGCAGCCAAGAATTAGCACAGCCCGCTTTCTTT; CDR3aa: CASSQELAQPAFF
j_gene: TRBJ2-3; v_gene: TRBV19; d_gene: TRBD1; abundance: -; CDR3nt: TGTGCCAGTACCGACACACAGGGGGCGAATACAGATACGCAGTATTTT; CDR3aa: CASTDTQGANTDTQYF
j_gene: TRBJ1-1; v_gene: TRBV7-8; d_gene: -; abundance: -; CDR3nt: TGTGCCAGCAGCTTAACCGAGACCGTCCGAACTGAAGCTTTCTTT; CDR3aa: CASSLTETVRTEAFF
j_gene: TRBJ2-2; v_gene: TRBV4-2; d_gene: TRBD2; abundance: -; CDR3nt: TGTGCCAGCAGCCAAGTCGGGCGACTAGCGGGGAACACCGGGGAGCTGTTTTTT; CDR3aa: CASSQVGRLAGNTGELFF
j_gene: TRBJ2-3; v_gene: TRBV7-3; d_gene: -; abundance: -; CDR3nt: TGTGCCAGCAGCTTAGTGGGCAGAGGTACAGATACGCAGTATTTT; CDR3aa: CASSLVGRGTDTQYF
j_gene: TRBJ2-2; v_gene: TRBV10-3; d_gene: -; abundance: -; CDR3nt: TGTGCCACCAGGGGTACCGGGGAGCTGTTTTTT; CDR3aa: CATRGTGELFF
j_gene: TRBJ1-2; v_gene: TRBV18; d_gene: TRBD1; abundance: -; CDR3nt: TGTGCCAGCTCACCACTCCTGTCCTTCAGGGGGTTTGGCTACACCTTC; CDR3aa: CASSPLLSFRGFGYTF
j_gene: TRBJ1-2; v_gene: TRBV7-9; d_gene: -; abundance: -; CDR3nt: TGTGCCAGCAGCCCCCTCGGAGGGGGGATCTATGGCTACACCTTC; CDR3aa: CASSPLGGGIYGYTF
j_gene: TRBJ1-1; v_gene: TRBV7-3; d_gene: -; abundance: few; CDR3nt: TGTGCCAGCAGCTTTTATCTGAACACTGAAGCTTTCTTT; CDR3aa: CASSFYLNTEAFF
j_gene: TRBJ2-3; v_gene: TRBV4-3; d_gene: TRBD2; abundance: -; CDR3nt: TGCGCCAGCAGCCAAGACCCCCCCCGGCAGCGGGGGTCCCTCTTAGCGCAGTATTTT; CDR3aa: CASSQDPPRQRGSLLAQYF
j_gene: TRBJ1-1; v_gene: TRBV4-3; d_gene: -; abundance: -; CDR3nt: TGCGCCAGCAGCCAGAGCCCCTCTGGGGACACTGAAGCTTTCTTT; CDR3aa: CASSQSPSGDTEAFF
j_gene: TRBJ2-7; v_gene: TRBV2; d_gene: -; abundance: -; CDR3nt: TGTGCCTCCAGAGGGGGAGGCTCGCTCTCCTACGAGCAGTACTTC; CDR3aa: CASRGGGSLSYEQYF
j_gene: TRBJ1-2; v_gene: TRBV18; d_gene: -; abundance: few; CDR3nt: TGTGCCAGCTCACCCGATCAGAATTATGGCTACACCTTC; CDR3aa: CASSPDQNYGYTF
j_gene: TRBJ2-2; v_gene: TRBV9; d_gene: -; abundance: -; CDR3nt: TGTGCCAGCAGCGTCGATTCGAACACCGGGGAGCTGTTTTTT; CDR3aa: CASSVDSNTGELFF
j_gene: TRBJ1-2; v_gene: TRBV11-2; d_gene: -; abundance: many; CDR3nt: TGTGCCAGCAGCCCCACTTCCTCATCCTATGGCTACACCTTC; CDR3aa: CASSPTSSSYGYTF
j_gene: TRBJ1-1; v_gene: TRBV6-1; d_gene: -; abundance: -; CDR3nt: TGTGCCAGCAGTGAAAACCCAGGGAGCGAGAACACTGAAGCTTTCTTT; CDR3aa: CASSENPGSENTEAFF
j_gene: TRBJ2-5; v_gene: TRBV9; d_gene: TRBD2; abundance: -; CDR3nt: TGTGCCAGCAGCGTAGGGGGACTATCCCAAGAGACCCAGTACTTC; CDR3aa: CASSVGGLSQETQYF
j_gene: TRBJ2-3; v_gene: TRBV7-3; d_gene: TRBD2; abundance: -; CDR3nt: TGTGCCAGCAGCCTGGGGACTAGCGGGAGCACAGATACGCAGTATTTT; CDR3aa: CASSLGTSGSTDTQYF
j_gene: TRBJ2-7; v_gene: TRBV18; d_gene: -; abundance: -; CDR3nt: TGTGCCAGCTCACGGGCCAGAGATGCCTACTACGAGCAGTACTTC; CDR3aa: CASSRARDAYYEQYF
j_gene: TRBJ2-2; v_gene: TRBV6-4; d_gene: TRBD1; abundance: medium-sized; CDR3nt: TGTGCCAGCAGTGACGACAGGGATTCCGGGGAGCTGTTTTTT; CDR3aa: CASSDDRDSGELFF